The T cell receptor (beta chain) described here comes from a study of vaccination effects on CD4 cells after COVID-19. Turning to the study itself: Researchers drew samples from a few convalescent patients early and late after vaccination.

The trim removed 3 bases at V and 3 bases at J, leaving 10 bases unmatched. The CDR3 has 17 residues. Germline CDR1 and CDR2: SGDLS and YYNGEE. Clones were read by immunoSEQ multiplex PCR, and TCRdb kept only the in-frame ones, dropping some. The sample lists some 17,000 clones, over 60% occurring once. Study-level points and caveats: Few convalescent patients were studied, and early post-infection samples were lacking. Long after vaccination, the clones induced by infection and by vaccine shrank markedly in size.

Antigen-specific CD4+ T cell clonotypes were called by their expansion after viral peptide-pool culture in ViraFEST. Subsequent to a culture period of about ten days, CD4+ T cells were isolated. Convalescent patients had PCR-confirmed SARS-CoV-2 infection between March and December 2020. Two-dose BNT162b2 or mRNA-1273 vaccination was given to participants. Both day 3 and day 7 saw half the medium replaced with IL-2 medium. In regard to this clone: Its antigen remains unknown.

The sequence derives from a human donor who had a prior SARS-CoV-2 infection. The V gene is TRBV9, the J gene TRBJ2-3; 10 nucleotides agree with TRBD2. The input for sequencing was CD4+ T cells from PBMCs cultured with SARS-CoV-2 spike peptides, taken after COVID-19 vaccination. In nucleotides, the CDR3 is TGTGCCAGCAGCGGTGGGACAAGCGGGAGGGTTACAGATACGCAGTATTTT. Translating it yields CASSGGTSGRVTDTQYF.